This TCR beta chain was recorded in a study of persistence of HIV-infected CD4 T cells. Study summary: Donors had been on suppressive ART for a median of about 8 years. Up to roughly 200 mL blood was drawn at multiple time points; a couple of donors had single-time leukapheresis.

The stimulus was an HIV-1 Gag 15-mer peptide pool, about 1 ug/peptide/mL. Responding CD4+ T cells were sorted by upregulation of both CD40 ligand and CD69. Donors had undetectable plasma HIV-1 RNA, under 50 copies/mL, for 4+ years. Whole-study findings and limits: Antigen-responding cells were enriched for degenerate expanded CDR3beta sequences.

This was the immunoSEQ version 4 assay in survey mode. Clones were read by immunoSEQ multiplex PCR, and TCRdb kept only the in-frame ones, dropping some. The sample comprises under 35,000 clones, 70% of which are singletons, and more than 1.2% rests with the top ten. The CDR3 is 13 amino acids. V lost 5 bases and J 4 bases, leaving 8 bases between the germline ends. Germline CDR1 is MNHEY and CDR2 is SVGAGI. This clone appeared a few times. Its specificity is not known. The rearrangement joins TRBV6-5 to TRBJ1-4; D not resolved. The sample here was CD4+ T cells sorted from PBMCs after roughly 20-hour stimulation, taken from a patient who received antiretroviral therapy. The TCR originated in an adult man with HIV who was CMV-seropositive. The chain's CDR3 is CASSRTVNEKLFF. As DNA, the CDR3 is TGTGCCAGCAGTAGGACGGTTAATGAAAAACTGTTTTTT.